A selection of T cell receptor beta chains follows, all from one sample in a study of cytomegalovirus exposure and HLA in healthy donors. The assay was immunoSEQ multiplex PCR, and TCRdb's table has in-frame clones only and misses some. The sample shows about 120,000 clones, around 73% of them seen only once. Input material: PBMCs. The receptor set was obtained from a female donor in good health and CMV-seronegative. Both conserved end residues are part of each CDR3. A D gene is named only where the DNA matches it firmly. Size is stated for part of the rows, as once, few or many counts, or as a class when the clone is expanded.

cdr3_aa cdr3_nt clone_size d_call j_call v_call
CASRRDILQFF TGTGCCAGCCGACGCGACATATTGCAGTTCTTC . . TRBJ2-1 TRBV13
CAIGQGPETQYF TGTGCCATCGGACAGGGTCCAGAGACCCAGTACTTC . TRBD1 TRBJ2-5 TRBV10-3
CASSQQFPGGVNEKLFF TGCGCCAGCAGTCAACAGTTTCCAGGGGGAGTAAATGAAAAACTGTTTTTT . TRBD1 TRBJ1-4 TRBV5-1
CASLGSGRGSYNEQFF TGTGCCAGCCTTGGGAGCGGGAGAGGCTCCTACAATGAGCAGTTCTTC . TRBD2 TRBJ2-1 TRBV7-2
CASSPQGRGLVETQYF TGTGCTAGCAGCCCCCAGGGCAGGGGGCTGGTTGAGACCCAGTACTTC . TRBD1 TRBJ2-5 TRBV7-7
CASSPLDMKYNEQFF TGTGCCAGCAGCCCCCTGGACATGAAGTACAATGAGCAGTTCTTC . . TRBJ2-1 TRBV11-2
CASSHIYTGPPTEAFF TGCGCCAGCAGCCACATATACACAGGGCCCCCCACTGAAGCTTTCTTT . . TRBJ1-1 TRBV4-3
CASSGGQGADETQYF TGCGCCAGCAGCGGGGGACAGGGGGCGGATGAGACCCAGTACTTC . TRBD1 TRBJ2-5 TRBV5-1
CASRMGTGNQPQHF TGTGCCAGCAGGATGGGGACAGGCAATCAGCCCCAGCATTTT . TRBD1 TRBJ1-5 TRBV2
CASSQAGIRNEQFF TGTGCCAGCAGCCAGGCCGGGATAAGAAATGAGCAGTTCTTC few . TRBJ2-1 TRBV14
CASSSGEYNEQFF TGTGCCAGCAGCTCGGGGGAGTACAATGAGCAGTTCTTC few . TRBJ2-1 TRBV7-9
CASSLVVVASTDTQYF TGTGCCAGCAGCTTGGTAGTAGTCGCTAGCACAGATACGCAGTATTTT . . TRBJ2-3 TRBV5-4
CASSHGTVSNQPQHF TGTGCCAGCAGCCACGGGACAGTGAGCAATCAGCCCCAGCATTTT . TRBD1 TRBJ1-5 TRBV27
CSVRGAPLAGVETQYF TGCAGCGTTAGGGGGGCACCACTAGCGGGAGTAGAGACCCAGTACTTC . TRBD2 TRBJ2-5 TRBV29-1
CASSKPDSTGSEAFF TGTGCCAGCAGCAAACCTGATTCGACAGGCTCTGAAGCTTTCTTT once . TRBJ1-1 TRBV21-1
CASSFDRGTEAFF TGTGCCAGCAGTTTTGACAGGGGGACTGAAGCTTTCTTT once TRBD1 TRBJ1-1 TRBV7-9
CASSLVPGLAAKETQYF TGTGCCAGCAGCTTAGTCCCCGGACTAGCGGCAAAAGAGACCCAGTACTTC . TRBD2 TRBJ2-5 TRBV7-8
CASMTSGRAGGSYNEQFF TGTGCCAGCATGACTAGCGGGAGGGCCGGGGGCTCCTACAATGAGCAGTTCTTC . TRBD2 TRBJ2-1 TRBV2
CASNSGTGGHQPQHF TGTGCCAGCAATTCCGGGACAGGGGGTCATCAGCCCCAGCATTTT . TRBD1 TRBJ1-5 TRBV28
CAWSIPSSYNEQFF TGTGCCTGGAGTATACCCAGCTCCTACAATGAGCAGTTCTTC . . TRBJ2-1 TRBV30
CAISGTGALNTEAFF TGTGCCATCAGTGGGACAGGGGCCCTGAACACTGAAGCTTTCTTT . TRBD1 TRBJ1-1 TRBV10-3
CASSQVPAGARTNEKLFF TGCGCCAGCAGCCAAGTCCCGGCAGGGGCCCGAACTAATGAAAAACTGTTTTTT . . TRBJ1-4 TRBV4-1
CAWRDTGTREFF TGTGCCTGGAGGGACACCGGGACTAGAGAGTTCTTC . TRBD2 TRBJ2-1 TRBV30
CASTETGLGYGYTF TGTGCCAGCACCGAGACAGGTTTAGGCTATGGCTACACCTTC . . TRBJ1-2 TRBV28
CASSMSRGVVDTQYF TGTGCCAGTAGTATGTCGCGCGGAGTGGTAGATACGCAGTATTTT . . TRBJ2-3 TRBV19
CASSLAGGRVPYEQYF TGTGCCAGCAGCTTGGCCGGCGGGAGAGTCCCCTACGAGCAGTACTTC . TRBD2 TRBJ2-7 TRBV5-4
CASSPSEGATGELFF TGTGCCAGCTCACCAAGTGAGGGGGCCACCGGGGAGCTGTTTTTT . TRBD1 TRBJ2-2 TRBV18
CASSPPGPSGSVPSTDTQYF TGTGCCAGCAGCCCTCCGGGACCTAGCGGGAGCGTCCCTAGCACAGATACGCAGTATTTT . TRBD2 TRBJ2-3 TRBV7-6
CASSFTVSYEQYF TGTGCCAGCAGCTTCACAGTCTCCTACGAGCAGTACTTC . . TRBJ2-7 TRBV5-6